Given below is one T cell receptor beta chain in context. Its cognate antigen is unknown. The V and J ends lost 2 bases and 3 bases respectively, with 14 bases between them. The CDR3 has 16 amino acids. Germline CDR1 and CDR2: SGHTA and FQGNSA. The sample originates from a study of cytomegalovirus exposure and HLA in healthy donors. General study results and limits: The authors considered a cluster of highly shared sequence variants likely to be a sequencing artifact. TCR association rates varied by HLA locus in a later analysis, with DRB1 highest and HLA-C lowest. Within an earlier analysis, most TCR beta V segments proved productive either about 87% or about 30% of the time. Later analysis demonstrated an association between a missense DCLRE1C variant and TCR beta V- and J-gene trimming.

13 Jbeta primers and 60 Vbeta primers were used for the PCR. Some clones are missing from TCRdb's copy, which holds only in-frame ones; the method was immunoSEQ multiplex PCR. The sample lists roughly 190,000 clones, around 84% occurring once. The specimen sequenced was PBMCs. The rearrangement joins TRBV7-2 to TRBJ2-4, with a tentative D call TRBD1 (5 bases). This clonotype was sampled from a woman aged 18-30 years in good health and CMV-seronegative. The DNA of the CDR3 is TGTGCCAGCAGCTTACAGTCCAGGGTTGGCAAAAACATTCAGTACTTC. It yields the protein CASSLQSRVGKNIQYF.